The rows below give T cell receptor beta chains drawn from one sample of a study of blood T cell repertoires in COVID-19. Profiled with immunoSEQ multiplex PCR; TCRdb holds only in-frame clones, not every one. The table shows around 37,000 clones, with around 87% occurring only once. Input material: peripheral blood. These receptors came from a man between 45 and 60 years old with active or convalescent COVID-19. Both conserved end residues are part of each CDR3. The D gene is left open where the match is weak. Expanded clones are given a class, and other clones once, few, many or no size at all.

CATSDSGLAGGSEIPDTQYF TGTGCCACCAGTGACTCTGGACTAGCGGGAGGGTCCGAAATCCCAGATACGCAGTATTTT TRBD2 . TRBJ2-3 TRBV24-1
CAISDQGGQQETQYF TGTGCCATCAGTGACCAGGGCGGCCAGCAAGAGACCCAGTACTTC . . TRBJ2-5 TRBV10-3
CATSSRGGETQYF TGTGCCACCAGCAGCAGGGGTGGGGAGACCCAGTACTTC . once TRBJ2-5 TRBV15
CASSEGPSGSLGGELFF TGTGCCAGCAGTGAAGGTCCTAGCGGGAGTCTGGGCGGGGAGCTGTTTTTT TRBD2 once TRBJ2-2 TRBV2
CASSDWDRPYEQYF TGTGCCAGCAGTGATTGGGACAGACCCTACGAGCAGTACTTC TRBD1 . TRBJ2-7 TRBV6-6
CSVGGGSGEKLFF TGCAGCGTTGGCGGGGGGAGTGGTGAAAAACTGTTTTTT . . TRBJ1-4 TRBV29-1
CASSDGTGGITGELFF TGTGCCAGCAGTGACGGGACAGGGGGTATCACCGGGGAGCTGTTTTTT TRBD1 . TRBJ2-2 TRBV6-4
CSVGPGTGGFYEQYF TGCAGCGTTGGTCCCGGGACAGGGGGATTCTACGAGCAGTACTTC TRBD1 . TRBJ2-7 TRBV29-1
CASSPGLAGGADTQYF TGCGCCAGCAGCCCTGGCTTAGCGGGAGGGGCAGATACGCAGTATTTT TRBD2 . TRBJ2-3 TRBV5-1
CASSLTRGTGELFF TGTGCCAGCAGCTTAACCAGAGGGACCGGGGAGCTGTTTTTT . . TRBJ2-2 TRBV7-3
CASRAGANEQYF TGCGCCAGCCGGGCGGGGGCAAACGAGCAGTACTTC . . TRBJ2-7 TRBV5-1
CASSPRGQGDQPQHF TGTGCCAGCAGTCCCCGGGGACAGGGGGATCAGCCCCAGCATTTT TRBD1 . TRBJ1-5 TRBV28
CASSWLDQETQYF TGTGCCAGCAGTTGGCTAGACCAAGAGACCCAGTACTTC . . TRBJ2-5 TRBV6-5
CASSYPPARRTEAFF TGTGCCAGCAGTTACCCACCGGCCCGGCGGACTGAAGCTTTCTTT . . TRBJ1-1 TRBV6-2/TRBV6-3
CASSLDGSAGTTYTDTQYF TGTGCCAGCAGCTTAGATGGGTCGGCCGGGACTACCTACACAGATACGCAGTATTTT TRBD2 . TRBJ2-3 TRBV7-2
CAPSDPTGGGETQYF TGTGCCCCCAGTGACCCCACGGGGGGGGGAGAGACCCAGTACTTC TRBD2 . TRBJ2-5 TRBV24-1
CASSDGLAGVNTGELFF TGTGCCAGCAGTGATGGACTAGCGGGAGTGAACACCGGGGAGCTGTTTTTT TRBD2 . TRBJ2-2 TRBV6-2/TRBV6-3
CASRGLAGGGNEQFF TGCGCCAGCAGAGGGTTAGCGGGAGGCGGCAATGAGCAGTTCTTC TRBD2 . TRBJ2-1 TRBV10-1
CASSLRTSEQETQYF TGTGCCAGCAGTCTTCGAACTAGCGAACAAGAGACCCAGTACTTC TRBD2 . TRBJ2-5 TRBV28
CASSLGGGLALDTQYF TGTGCCAGCAGCTTAGGGGGGGGACTAGCATTAGATACGCAGTATTTT TRBD2 once TRBJ2-3 TRBV7-2
CASSQAPEGRGHGYTF TGTGCCAGCAGCCAAGCGCCGGAGGGGAGAGGGCATGGCTACACCTTC . . TRBJ1-2 TRBV14
CASRLGSADTQYF TGTGCAAGTCGCTTGGGGAGCGCAGATACGCAGTATTTT . . TRBJ2-3 TRBV12-2
CASSDSRVEKLFF TGTGCCAGCAGTGATAGCAGGGTTGAAAAACTGTTTTTT . few TRBJ1-4 TRBV2
CASSRGQGDSPLHF TGTGCCAGCAGCCGGGGACAGGGAGACTCACCCCTCCACTTT TRBD1 . TRBJ1-6 TRBV14
CASSLSREGDTQYF TGTGCCAGCAGCTTGAGCAGGGAGGGGGATACGCAGTATTTT TRBD2 . TRBJ2-3 TRBV7-3
CASSGGRGLATNEKLFF TGTGCCAGTAGCGGCGGGCGGGGTCTGGCAACTAATGAAAAACTGTTTTTT . . TRBJ1-4 TRBV19
CASSSGTGDAGYTF TGTGCCAGCAGTTCCGGGACAGGGGACGCTGGCTACACCTTC TRBD1 . TRBJ1-2 TRBV27
CASSKVDSYEQYF TGTGCCAGCAGCAAAGTGGACAGCTACGAGCAGTACTTC . . TRBJ2-7 TRBV21-1
CASSPGQAKLRGYTF TGTGCCAGCAGCCCGGGACAGGCGAAACTTAGGGGCTACACCTTC TRBD1 . TRBJ1-2 TRBV7-2